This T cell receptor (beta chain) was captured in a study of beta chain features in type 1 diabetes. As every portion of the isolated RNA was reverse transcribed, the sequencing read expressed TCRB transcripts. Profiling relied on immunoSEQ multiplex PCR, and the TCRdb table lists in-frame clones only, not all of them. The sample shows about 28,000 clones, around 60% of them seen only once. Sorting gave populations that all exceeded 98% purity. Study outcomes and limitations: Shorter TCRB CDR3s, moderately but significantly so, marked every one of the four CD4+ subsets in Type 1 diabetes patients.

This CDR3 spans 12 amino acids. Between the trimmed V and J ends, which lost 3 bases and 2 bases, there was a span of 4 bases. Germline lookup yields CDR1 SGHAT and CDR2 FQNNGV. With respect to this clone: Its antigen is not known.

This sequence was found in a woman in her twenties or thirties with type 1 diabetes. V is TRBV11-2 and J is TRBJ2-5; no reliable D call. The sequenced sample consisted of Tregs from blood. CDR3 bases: TGTGCCAGCAGCTTCTTACAAGAGACCCAGTACTTC. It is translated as CASSFLQETQYF.